The source of this TCR beta chain is a study of T-cell reconstitution after alpha-beta-depleted transplantation in children. Study results and limitations: It was newly produced T cells that mostly accounted for T-cell counts and diversity one year after transplant. Recipient T cells and thymic progenitors that survived were the source of the high TCRbeta diversity seen at day 60 in some patients.

This clonotype was detected ten times or more. Its antigen is still unknown. A library of TCRbeta sequences, prepared with unique molecular identifiers, was generated. TCRdb re-derived calls from the PCR reads in MiXCR, one entry per CDR3 protein. The sample includes some 200,000 distinct CDR3 sequences, roughly a tenth seen only once; the top ten take roughly 27%. There are 14 residues in the CDR3. V was clipped by 3 bases and J by 3 bases, with 9 bases between them. The chain combines TRBV12-3 or TRBV12-4 with TRBJ1-5; D is uncertain. Here the sequenced sample was PBMCs, taken before TCRalphabeta/CD19-depleted stem cell transplant. The receptor was derived from a child in the first two years of life with acute myeloid leukemia, due to receive a stem cell transplant. The chain's CDR3 is CASSLGQTNQPQHF. CDR3 coding DNA: TGTGCCAGCAGTTTGGGTCAGACCAATCAGCCCCAGCATTTT.